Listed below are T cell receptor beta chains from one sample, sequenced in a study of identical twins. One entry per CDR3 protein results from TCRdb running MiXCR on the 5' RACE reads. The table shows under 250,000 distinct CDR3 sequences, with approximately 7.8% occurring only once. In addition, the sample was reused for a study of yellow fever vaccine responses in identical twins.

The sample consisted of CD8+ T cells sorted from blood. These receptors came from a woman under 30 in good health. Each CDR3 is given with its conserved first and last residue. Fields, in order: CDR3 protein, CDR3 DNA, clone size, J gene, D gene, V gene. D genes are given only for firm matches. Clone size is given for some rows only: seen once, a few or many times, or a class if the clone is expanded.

cdr3_aa: CASSQDWLTEAFF
cdr3_nt: TGCGCCAGCAGCCAAGATTGGCTCACCGAAGCTTTCTTT
clone_size: many
j_call: TRBJ1-1
d_call: .
v_call: TRBV4-1

cdr3_aa: CASSQGRKETQYF
cdr3_nt: TGTGCCAGCAGCCAGGGACGAAAAGAGACCCAGTACTTC
clone_size: .
j_call: TRBJ2-5
d_call: .
v_call: TRBV5-6

cdr3_aa: CASSYRSGQGSYNEQFF
cdr3_nt: TGTGCCAGCAGTTATCGCTCGGGGCAGGGGTCCTACAATGAGCAGTTCTTC
clone_size: .
j_call: TRBJ2-1
d_call: .
v_call: TRBV27

cdr3_aa: CASSYSGQVMNTEAFF
cdr3_nt: TGTGCCAGCAGTTACTCGGGACAGGTCATGAACACTGAAGCTTTCTTT
clone_size: few
j_call: TRBJ1-1
d_call: TRBD1
v_call: TRBV6-5

cdr3_aa: CASSLPSDGNTEAFF
cdr3_nt: TGCGCCAGCAGCTTGCCCTCCGACGGGAACACTGAAGCTTTCTTT
clone_size: many
j_call: TRBJ1-1
d_call: .
v_call: TRBV5-1

cdr3_aa: CASSYYAEPSSGNTIYF
cdr3_nt: TGTGCCAGCAGTTACTATGCTGAACCAAGCTCTGGAAACACCATATATTTT
clone_size: .
j_call: TRBJ1-3
d_call: .
v_call: TRBV6-5

cdr3_aa: CASSLDRKNEQFF
cdr3_nt: TGTGCCAGCAGTCTTGACAGGAAGAATGAGCAGTTCTTC
clone_size: few
j_call: TRBJ2-1
d_call: .
v_call: TRBV12-3/TRBV12-4

cdr3_aa: CASSLTTSGGTDTQYF
cdr3_nt: TGCGCCAGCAGCTTGACCACTAGCGGGGGCACAGATACGCAGTATTTT
clone_size: many
j_call: TRBJ2-3
d_call: TRBD2
v_call: TRBV5-1

cdr3_aa: CASSLEGGHQETQYF
cdr3_nt: TGCGCCAGCAGCTTGGAAGGGGGCCACCAAGAGACCCAGTACTTC
clone_size: .
j_call: TRBJ2-5
d_call: TRBD1
v_call: TRBV5-1

cdr3_aa: CATSPYGSSGETDTQYF
cdr3_nt: TGTGCCACCTCACCTTACGGGTCTAGCGGGGAGACCGATACGCAGTATTTT
clone_size: .
j_call: TRBJ2-3
d_call: TRBD2
v_call: TRBV10-3

cdr3_aa: CSATHKYTGELFF
cdr3_nt: TGCAGTGCCACCCACAAATACACCGGGGAGCTGTTTTTT
clone_size: many
j_call: TRBJ2-2
d_call: .
v_call: TRBV20-1

cdr3_aa: CASSPSSDREETQYF
cdr3_nt: TGTGCCAGCAGTCCCTCCTCTGACAGGGAAGAGACCCAGTACTTC
clone_size: .
j_call: TRBJ2-5
d_call: TRBD1
v_call: TRBV27

cdr3_aa: CASSGRGRGAFF
cdr3_nt: TGTGCCAGCAGTGGGCGGGGTCGAGGGGCTTTCTTT
clone_size: .
j_call: TRBJ1-1
d_call: .
v_call: TRBV2

cdr3_aa: CASSQGPGVDEQYF
cdr3_nt: TGCGCCAGCAGCCAAGGTCCGGGGGTGGACGAGCAGTACTTC
clone_size: few
j_call: TRBJ2-7
d_call: .
v_call: TRBV4-1

cdr3_aa: CSVEGLEGPWYNEQFF
cdr3_nt: TGCAGCGTTGAAGGTCTTGAGGGGCCTTGGTACAATGAGCAGTTCTTC
clone_size: .
j_call: TRBJ2-1
d_call: .
v_call: TRBV29-1

cdr3_aa: CAISEEGGSGSKLETQYF
cdr3_nt: TGTGCCATCAGTGAAGAGGGGGGTAGCGGGAGTAAATTGGAGACCCAGTACTTC
clone_size: many
j_call: TRBJ2-5
d_call: TRBD2
v_call: TRBV10-3

cdr3_aa: CASSGSGTSGTRVDEQFF
cdr3_nt: TGTGCCAGCAGCGGGTCCGGGACTAGCGGGACGAGGGTCGATGAGCAGTTCTTC
clone_size: .
j_call: TRBJ2-1
d_call: TRBD2
v_call: TRBV9

cdr3_aa: CASSARDRGMESPLHF
cdr3_nt: TGCGCCAGCAGTGCCCGGGACAGGGGGATGGAATCACCCCTCCACTTT
clone_size: .
j_call: TRBJ1-6
d_call: TRBD1
v_call: TRBV10-2

cdr3_aa: CASSLGLAGTEQFF
cdr3_nt: TGTGCCAGCAGCTTGGGACTAGCGGGGACTGAGCAGTTCTTC
clone_size: many
j_call: TRBJ2-1
d_call: TRBD2
v_call: TRBV28

cdr3_aa: CASSDGSDTGELFF
cdr3_nt: TGTGCCAGCAGTGACGGGTCGGACACCGGGGAGCTGTTTTTT
clone_size: many
j_call: TRBJ2-2
d_call: .
v_call: TRBV2

cdr3_aa: CASSLVVDYEQYF
cdr3_nt: TGTGCCAGCAGCTTAGTAGTGGACTACGAGCAGTACTTC
clone_size: few
j_call: TRBJ2-7
d_call: .
v_call: TRBV7-2

cdr3_aa: CASSPRDNPYEQYF
cdr3_nt: TGCGCCAGCAGCCCCCGGGACAATCCCTACGAGCAGTACTTC
clone_size: many
j_call: TRBJ2-7
d_call: .
v_call: TRBV4-1

cdr3_aa: CASSLRQNNYGYTF
cdr3_nt: TGTGCCAGCAGTTTAAGACAGAACAACTATGGCTACACCTTC
clone_size: few
j_call: TRBJ1-2
d_call: .
v_call: TRBV27

cdr3_aa: CASSQDPIGGTDTQYF
cdr3_nt: TGCGCCAGCAGCCAAGATCCGATAGGGGGCACAGATACGCAGTATTTT
clone_size: .
j_call: TRBJ2-3
d_call: .
v_call: TRBV4-1

cdr3_aa: CASSYWGKTGTVGETQYF
cdr3_nt: TGTGCCAGCAGTTACTGGGGCAAGACAGGGACGGTCGGGGAGACCCAGTACTTC
clone_size: few
j_call: TRBJ2-5
d_call: TRBD1
v_call: TRBV6-2/TRBV6-3

cdr3_aa: CASSYWDRGNTEAFF
cdr3_nt: TGTGCCAGCAGCTACTGGGACAGGGGGAACACTGAAGCTTTCTTT
clone_size: .
j_call: TRBJ1-1
d_call: TRBD1
v_call: TRBV7-6

cdr3_aa: CATQWGGNYGYTF
cdr3_nt: TGTGCCACTCAATGGGGGGGGAACTATGGCTACACCTTC
clone_size: .
j_call: TRBJ1-2
d_call: .
v_call: TRBV7-9

cdr3_aa: CASSLTASTDTQYF
cdr3_nt: TGTGCCAGCAGTTTAACAGCGAGCACAGATACGCAGTATTTT
clone_size: many
j_call: TRBJ2-3
d_call: .
v_call: TRBV12-3/TRBV12-4

cdr3_aa: CASSLVVTGQSQAFF
cdr3_nt: TGTGCCAGCAGCTTAGTAGTGACAGGGCAGTCCCAAGCTTTCTTT
clone_size: many
j_call: TRBJ1-1
d_call: TRBD1
v_call: TRBV7-9

cdr3_aa: CASSQVAGSNQPQHF
cdr3_nt: TGCGCCAGCAGCCAAGTGGCAGGAAGCAATCAGCCCCAGCATTTT
clone_size: .
j_call: TRBJ1-5
d_call: .
v_call: TRBV4-1

cdr3_aa: CASYQGGARGYTF
cdr3_nt: TGTGCCAGCTATCAGGGGGGTGCACGCGGCTACACCTTC
clone_size: few
j_call: TRBJ1-2
d_call: TRBD1
v_call: TRBV28

cdr3_aa: CASSSATEWTQYF
cdr3_nt: TGTGCCAGCAGCTCAGCGACAGAATGGACGCAGTATTTT
clone_size: .
j_call: TRBJ2-3
d_call: .
v_call: TRBV9

cdr3_aa: CASSPSGVGQPQHF
cdr3_nt: TGTGCCAGCAGCCCCTCGGGGGTTGGCCAGCCCCAGCATTTT
clone_size: .
j_call: TRBJ1-5
d_call: .
v_call: TRBV7-9

cdr3_aa: CASSPNGGELFF
cdr3_nt: TGTGCCAGCAGCCCCAACGGCGGGGAGCTGTTTTTT
clone_size: many
j_call: TRBJ2-2
d_call: .
v_call: TRBV6-6

cdr3_aa: CASSPPGTSGSRETQYF
cdr3_nt: TGTGCCAGCTCACCACCGGGGACTAGCGGGAGTCGGGAGACCCAGTACTTC
clone_size: .
j_call: TRBJ2-5
d_call: TRBD2
v_call: TRBV18

cdr3_aa: CASSPTSGVYEQYF
cdr3_nt: TGTGCCAGCAGTCCGACTAGCGGGGTATACGAGCAGTACTTC
clone_size: many
j_call: TRBJ2-7
d_call: TRBD2
v_call: TRBV27